A single sample gave rise to the 16 T cell receptor beta chains below, sequenced in a study of T cells in Graves' hyperthyroidism and ophthalmopathy. Authors of the study amplified TCR beta CDR3 regions from RNA transcripts. TCR CDR3 regions were first amplified by RT-PCR with HTBI primers. Each CDR3 protein is one row after TCRdb ran MiXCR on the multiplex PCR reads. The data contain fewer than 250,000 distinct CDR3 sequences, almost 25% of them singletons. The source material was blood. The source is a woman between 40 and 50 years old with Graves' ophthalmopathy.

This clonotype was seen ten or more times. V is TRBV7-3 and J is TRBJ1-6; TRBD1 aligns across 8 bases. V gave up 5 bases and J gave up 10 bases; unmatched junction bases: 4. The CDR3 length is 13 residues. Germline-derived CDR1 and CDR2 are SGHTA and FQGTGA. CDR3 amino acids: CASSTGQASPLHF. As DNA, the CDR3 is TGTGCCAGCAGCACGGGACAGGCCTCACCCCTCCACTTT.

This clonotype was counted a few times. Sequence at one end of the junction differs from germline and may be a read error. The rearrangement links TRBV4-2 to TRBJ2-4, with D maybe TRBD1 (5 bases). CDR1 is LGHNA, CDR2 YNFKEQ, per germline. CDR3 length: 16 residues. CDR3 amino acids: CANSQDSVGAKNIQYF. The DNA of the CDR3 is TGTGCCAACAGCCAAGACAGTGTGGGGGCCAAAAACATTCAGTACTTC.

In this sample, this clonotype turned up many times. The chain recombines TRBV20-1 with TRBJ2-2; TRBD2 agrees at 9 bases. Germline lookup yields CDR1 DFQATT and CDR2 SNEGSKA (reference sequence). The CDR3 totals 15 residues. With 1 base clipped from V and 7 bases from J, the junction kept 7 bases outside the gene matches. The DNA for the CDR3 is TGCAGTGCTAGAGTATTAGCGGGAGCCGACGGGGAGCTGTTTTTT. Amino acids: CSARVLAGADGELFF.

This clonotype occurred many times. The V call is TRBV7-9, the J call TRBJ1-1, with D tentatively TRBD1 (6 bases). V was shortened by 8 bases and J by 3 bases, with 19 bases between the two germline ends. This CDR3 is built from 15 residues. The V gene's germline CDR1 is SEHNR and CDR2 FQNEAQ (reference sequence). CDR3 nucleotide sequence: TGTGCCAGCCGGCAAAGGGGGAGCTTGTACACTGAAGCTTTCTTT. The encoded protein is CASRQRGSLYTEAFF.

This clonotype was found many times. The chain couples TRBV12-3 or TRBV12-4 to TRBJ2-7; 13 bases are shared with TRBD2. Trimming removed 6 bases from V and 3 bases from J; junction bases left unmatched: 14. CDR3 length equals 18 residues. The CDR3 nucleotides are TGTGCCAGCAGCCGAGGGACTAGCGGGACGATAATCTACTACGAGCAGTACTTC. This encodes CASSRGTSGTIIYYEQYF.

This clonotype was seen at least ten times. The chain's CDR3 is CASSLPYSAGATYEQYF. The CDR3 nucleotides read TGTGCCAGCAGCTTGCCCTACTCTGCGGGAGCCACCTACGAGCAGTACTTC. The rearrangement joins TRBV7-2 to TRBJ2-7, with 7 nucleotides matching TRBD2. V dropped 3 bases and J dropped 2; count of bases not matched to a gene: 13. The V gene's germline CDR1 is SGHTA and CDR2 FQGNSA. This CDR3 is built from 17 residues. Together with reference TRBV7-2 and TRBJ2-7, the CDR3 gives the full variable domain: GAGVSQSPSNKVTEKGKDVELRCDPISGHTALYWYRQSLGQGLEFLIYFQGNSAPDKSGLPSDRFSAERTGGSVSTLTIQRTQQEDSAVYLCASSLPYSAGATYEQYFGPGTRLTVT.

This clonotype was detected many times. This sequence joins TRBV6-5 and TRBJ2-7; no definite D call. The CDR3 runs 13 residues. Per the germline V gene, CDR1 is MNHEY and CDR2 is SVGAGI. Trimming shortened V by 7 bases and J by 3 bases, and 13 bases separated the two germline ends. The CDR3 nucleotides read TGTGCCAGCAAAACCCATGGGGACTACGAGCAGTACTTC. Translating gives CASKTHGDYEQYF.

Many counts were recorded for this clonotype. The V gene is TRBV25-1, the J gene TRBJ1-3; D not resolved. This CDR3 spans 14 amino acids. The V gene's germline CDR1 is MGHDK and CDR2 SYGVNS. Deletions cut 6 bases from V and 0 bases from J, with 9 bases between. DNA of the CDR3: TGTGCCAGCAGCGGAGAGGGCTCTGGAAACACCATATATTTT. Translating gives CASSGEGSGNTIYF.

As to this clonotype: Possible read error: a much larger clone is one base away. The J gene is TRBJ2-4, the V gene TRBV5-5; D may be TRBD1 (5 bases). This CDR3 has 15 residues. The ends were cut back, 2 bases at V and 1 base at J, with 10 bases in the middle. Germline CDR1 and CDR2: SGHKS and YYEKEE (reference sequence). The CDR3 reads CASSLSQGAKNIQYF. The DNA of the CDR3 is TGTGCCAGCAGCTTAAGCCAGGGTGCCAAAAACATTCAGTACTTC.

The rearrangement links TRBV6-2 or TRBV6-3 to TRBJ2-2; D gene ambiguous. Germline V gives CDR1 MNHEY, CDR2 SVGEGT. The CDR3 is 14 amino acids. V was trimmed by 4 bases and J by 1 base, leaving 7 bases between them. CDR3: CASSFQQNTGELFF. In DNA, the CDR3 is TGTGCCAGCAGTTTCCAACAGAACACCGGGGAGCTGTTTTTT.

This CDR3 reads CATSRGGQLSSSEQYF. The CDR3 nucleotides read TGTGCCACCAGCAGAGGCGGACAGCTGAGCTCCTCTGAGCAGTACTTC. V and J are TRBV15 and TRBJ2-7; a weak D match, TRBD1 (6 bases). The CDR3 has 16 amino acids. Deletions cut 1 base from V and 7 bases from J, with 20 bases between. CDR1 LNHNV and CDR2 YYDKDF come from the germline V gene (reference sequence).

This clonotype was counted at least ten times. V is TRBV5-1 and J is TRBJ1-1, with 12 bases fitting TRBD1. Germline V gene lookup returns CDR1 SGHRS and CDR2 YFSETQ. V dropped 4 bases and J dropped 5; count of bases not matched to a gene: 3. There are 14 residues in the CDR3. CDR3 protein: CASSRDRGHTEAFF. Here the CDR3 DNA reads TGCGCCAGCAGCCGGGACAGGGGGCATACTGAAGCTTTCTTT.

In its sample, this clonotype was seen many times. The V call is TRBV12-3 or TRBV12-4, the J call TRBJ1-5; D remains unclear. The CDR3 contains 13 residues. Trimming took 7 bases from V and 0 from J, leaving 7 bases between them. CDR3 DNA: TGTGCCAGCAATGCGGATAGCAATCAGCCCCAGCATTTT. Translated, it gives CASNADSNQPQHF.

This clonotype was counted many times. V and J are TRBV11-1 and TRBJ1-1; no definite D call. CDR1 and CDR2 from the germline V gene are SGHAT and FQDESV (reference sequence). This CDR3 has 14 residues. V lost 2 bases and J lost 2, with 9 bases in between. The CDR3 region has the DNA TGTGCCAGCAGCTTACTACACGTTAACACTGAAGCTTTCTTT. It encodes CASSLLHVNTEAFF.

This clonotype was found many times. The CDR3, as DNA: TGTGCCAGCAGCCGGGACGGCGGGTGGGTGTACTTC. Translation: CASSRDGGWVYF. The rearrangement joins TRBV28 to TRBJ2-4; possibly TRBD1 or TRBD2 for D (5 bases each). The ends were cut back, 6 bases at V and 15 bases at J, with 18 bases in the middle. The CDR3 sequence is 12 residues long. CDR1 MDHEN and CDR2 SYDVKM come from the germline V gene.

This clonotype was picked up many times. V is TRBV10-3 and J is TRBJ2-7; D unresolved. V shed 2 bases and J shed 1 base, with 3 bases lying between them. Looked up from germline, CDR1 is ENHRY and CDR2 is SYGVKD. This CDR3 has 12 residues. Here the CDR3 DNA reads TGTGCCATCAGTGAGCTTTCCTACGAGCAGTACTTC. Translating it yields CAISELSYEQYF.